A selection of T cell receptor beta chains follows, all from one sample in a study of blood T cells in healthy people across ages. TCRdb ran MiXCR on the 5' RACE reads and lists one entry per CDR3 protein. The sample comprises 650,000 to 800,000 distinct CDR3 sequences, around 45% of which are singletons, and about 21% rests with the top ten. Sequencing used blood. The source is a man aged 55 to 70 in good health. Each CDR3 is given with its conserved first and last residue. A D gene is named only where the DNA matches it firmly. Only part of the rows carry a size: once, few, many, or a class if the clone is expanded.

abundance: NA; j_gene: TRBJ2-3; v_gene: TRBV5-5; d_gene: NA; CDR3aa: CASKGALGGGTDTQYF; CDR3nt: TGTGCCAGCAAGGGGGCTCTTGGCGGGGGAACAGATACGCAGTATTTT
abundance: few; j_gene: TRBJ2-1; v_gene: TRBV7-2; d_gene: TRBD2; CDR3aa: CASSPRDYNEQFF; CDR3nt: TGTGCCAGCAGCCCCCGGGACTATAATGAGCAGTTCTTC
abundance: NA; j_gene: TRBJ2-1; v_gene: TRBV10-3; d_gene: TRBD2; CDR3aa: CAIRASGGASYNEQFF; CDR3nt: TGTGCCATCAGGGCTAGCGGGGGGGCCTCCTACAATGAGCAGTTCTTC
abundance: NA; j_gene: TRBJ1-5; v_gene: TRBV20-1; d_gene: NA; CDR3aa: CSARALPNQPQHF; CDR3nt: TGCAGTGCTAGGGCCTTACCGAATCAGCCCCAGCATTTT
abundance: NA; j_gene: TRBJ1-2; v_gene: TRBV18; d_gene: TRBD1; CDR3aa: CASSPPDRGDYGYTF; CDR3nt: TGTGCCAGCTCACCCCCGGACAGGGGTGACTATGGCTACACCTTC
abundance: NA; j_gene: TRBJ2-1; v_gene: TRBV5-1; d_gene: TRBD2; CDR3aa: CASSRDGTSENEQFF; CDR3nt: TGCGCCAGCAGCCGTGACGGGACTAGTGAGAATGAGCAGTTCTTC
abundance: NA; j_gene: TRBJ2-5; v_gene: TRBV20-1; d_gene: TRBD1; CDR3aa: CSAAWGILGGRQETQYF; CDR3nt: TGCAGTGCCGCCTGGGGGATTCTAGGGGGCAGACAAGAGACCCAGTACTTC
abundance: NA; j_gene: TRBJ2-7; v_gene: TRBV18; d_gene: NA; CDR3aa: CASSPQQDYEQYF; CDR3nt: TGTGCCAGCTCACCCCAACAGGATTACGAGCAGTACTTC
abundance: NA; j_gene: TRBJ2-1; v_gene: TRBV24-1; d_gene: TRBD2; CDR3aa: CATSDVTSGQRNEQFF; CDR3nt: TGTGCCACCAGTGATGTGACTAGCGGGCAACGGAATGAGCAGTTCTTC
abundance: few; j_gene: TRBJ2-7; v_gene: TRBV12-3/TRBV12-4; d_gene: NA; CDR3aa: CASSIGTRHEQYF; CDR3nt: TGTGCCAGCAGTATAGGGACCCGGCACGAGCAGTACTTC
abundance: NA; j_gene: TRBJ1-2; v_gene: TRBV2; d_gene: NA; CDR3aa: CASRGGGVDGYTF; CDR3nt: TGTGCCAGCCGGGGGGGTGGCGTGGATGGCTACACCTTC
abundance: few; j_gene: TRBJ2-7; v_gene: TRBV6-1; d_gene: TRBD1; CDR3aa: CASSEAKLRGGRAADEQYF; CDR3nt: TGTGCCAGCAGTGAAGCTAAGCTGAGAGGGGGCAGGGCGGCGGACGAGCAGTACTTC
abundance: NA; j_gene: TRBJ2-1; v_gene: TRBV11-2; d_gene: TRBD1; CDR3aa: CASSLKWDRGRGGRIQETQFF; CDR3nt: TGTGCCAGCAGCTTAAAATGGGACAGGGGGCGAGGGGGGAGGATCCAAGAGACCCAGTTCTTC
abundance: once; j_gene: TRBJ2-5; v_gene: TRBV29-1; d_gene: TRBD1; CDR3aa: CSVMLDRIKQETQYF; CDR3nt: TGCAGCGTTATGTTGGACAGGATCAAGCAAGAGACCCAGTACTTC
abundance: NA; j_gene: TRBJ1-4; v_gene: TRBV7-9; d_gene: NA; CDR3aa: CASSPSYGGTSDGGKLFF; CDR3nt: TGTGCCAGCAGCCCCAGCTACGGGGGCACGTCGGATGGGGGAAAACTGTTTTTT
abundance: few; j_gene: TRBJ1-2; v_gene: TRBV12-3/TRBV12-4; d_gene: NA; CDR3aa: CASSQAYRAYGYTF; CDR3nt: TGTGCCAGCAGCCAGGCCTACAGGGCCTATGGCTACACCTTC
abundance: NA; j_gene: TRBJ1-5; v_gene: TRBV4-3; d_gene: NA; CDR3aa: CASSQSFDSNQPQHF; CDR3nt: TGCGCCAGCAGCCAAAGTTTTGATAGCAATCAGCCCCAGCATTTT
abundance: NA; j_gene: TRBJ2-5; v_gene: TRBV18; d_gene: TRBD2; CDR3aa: CASSPPAGGFQETQYF; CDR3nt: TGTGCCAGCTCACCACCAGCGGGGGGCTTTCAAGAGACCCAGTACTTC
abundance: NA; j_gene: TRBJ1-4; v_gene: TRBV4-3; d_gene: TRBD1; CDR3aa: CASSQITGANNEKLFF; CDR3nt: TGCGCCAGCAGCCAAATTACAGGGGCCAACAATGAAAAACTGTTTTTT
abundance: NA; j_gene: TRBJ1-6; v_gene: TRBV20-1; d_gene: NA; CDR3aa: CSARDNGERLSPLHF; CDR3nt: TGCAGTGCTAGAGATAATGGTGAGCGATTGTCACCCCTCCACTTT
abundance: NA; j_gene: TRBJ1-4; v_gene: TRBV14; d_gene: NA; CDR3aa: CASSQSSGRINEKLFF; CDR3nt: TGTGCCAGCAGCCAAAGCTCGGGGAGGATTAATGAAAAACTGTTTTTT
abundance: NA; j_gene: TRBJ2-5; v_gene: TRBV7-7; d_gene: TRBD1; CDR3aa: CASSPTGDGETQYF; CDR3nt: TGTGCCAGCAGCCCGACAGGGGACGGAGAGACCCAGTACTTC
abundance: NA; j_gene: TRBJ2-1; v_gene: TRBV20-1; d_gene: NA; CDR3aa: CSATSQGRLGETQFF; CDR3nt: TGCAGTGCTACCTCCCAGGGCAGGTTAGGAGAGACCCAGTTCTTC
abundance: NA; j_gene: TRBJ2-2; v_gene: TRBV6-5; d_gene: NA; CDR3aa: CASRPPGRETGELFF; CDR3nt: TGTGCCAGCAGGCCACCGGGACGGGAGACCGGGGAGCTGTTTTTT
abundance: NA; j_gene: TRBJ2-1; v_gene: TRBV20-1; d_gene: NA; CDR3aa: CSASTKSSYNEQFF; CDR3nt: TGCAGTGCTAGTACCAAGAGCTCCTACAATGAGCAGTTCTTC
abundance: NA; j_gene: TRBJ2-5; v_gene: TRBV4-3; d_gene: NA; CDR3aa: CASSQSETSETQYF; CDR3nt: TGCGCCAGCAGCCAATCAGAGACGTCAGAGACCCAGTACTTC
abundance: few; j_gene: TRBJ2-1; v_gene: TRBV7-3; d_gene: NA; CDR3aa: CASSRPRDWAYNEQFF; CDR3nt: TGTGCCAGCAGCAGACCCCGCGACTGGGCCTACAATGAGCAGTTCTTC
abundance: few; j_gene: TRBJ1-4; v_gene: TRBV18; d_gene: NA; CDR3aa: CASSPPDVTTNEKLFF; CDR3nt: TGTGCCAGCTCACCACCGGACGTGACTACTAATGAAAAACTGTTTTTT
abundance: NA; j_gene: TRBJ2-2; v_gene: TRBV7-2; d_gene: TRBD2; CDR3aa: CASSSTAGVNTGELFF; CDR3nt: TGTGCCAGCAGCTCAACAGCGGGGGTCAACACCGGGGAGCTGTTTTTT